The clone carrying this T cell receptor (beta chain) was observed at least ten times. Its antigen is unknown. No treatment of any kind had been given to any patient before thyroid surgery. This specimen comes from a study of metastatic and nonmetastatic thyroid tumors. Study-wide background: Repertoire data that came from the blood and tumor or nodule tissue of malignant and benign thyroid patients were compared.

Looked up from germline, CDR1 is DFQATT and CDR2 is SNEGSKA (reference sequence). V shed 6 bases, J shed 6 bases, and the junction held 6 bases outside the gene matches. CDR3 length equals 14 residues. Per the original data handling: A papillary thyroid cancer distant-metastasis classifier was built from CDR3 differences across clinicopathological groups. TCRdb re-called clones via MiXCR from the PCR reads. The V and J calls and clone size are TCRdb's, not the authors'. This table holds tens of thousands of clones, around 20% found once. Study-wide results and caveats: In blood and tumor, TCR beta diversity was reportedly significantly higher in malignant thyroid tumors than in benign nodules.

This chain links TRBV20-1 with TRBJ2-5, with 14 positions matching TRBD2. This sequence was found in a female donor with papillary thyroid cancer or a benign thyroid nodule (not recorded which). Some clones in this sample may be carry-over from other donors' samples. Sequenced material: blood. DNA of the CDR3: TGCAGTGCCGCAGGACTAGCGGGAGGACAGACCCAGTACTTC. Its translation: CSAAGLAGGQTQYF.